The text below deals with one TCR beta chain. The CDR3 runs 16 residues. Germline V CDR1 and CDR2: GTSNPN, SVGIG (reference sequence). Deletions cut 0 bases from V and 0 bases from J, with 12 bases between. The data were taken from a study of OX40 agonist ivuxolimab in advanced cancers. Sequencing used immunoSEQ multiplex PCR; TCRdb keeps in-frame clones, though not all of them. Counted here are some 86,000 clones, approximately 88% occurring once; the ten biggest clones make up less than 1.5%. The sequence derives from an adult with an advanced solid tumor such as melanoma, head and neck, liver or kidney cancer. The V and J genes are TRBV30 and TRBJ1-3; D unresolved. The specimen comprised CD4+ or CD8+ T cells sorted from blood, sampled in a trial of the OX40 agonist ivuxolimab. CDR3 DNA sequence: TGTGCCTGGAGTGTACAAACAGCATCCTCTGGAAACACCATATATTTT. As protein: CAWSVQTASSGNTIYF.